This T cell receptor (beta chain) was found in a study of CD8 T cells in Susac syndrome. Across the study: Patients with Susac syndrome who were sequenced included roughly 6 with active disease and roughly eight in remission.

Germline V gene sequence: CDR1 LNHDA, CDR2 SQIVND (reference sequence). V lost 4 bases, J lost 5 bases, and 5 bases stayed unmatched. The CDR3 length is 14 residues. With random hexamers, reverse transcription was performed on about 0.45 to 1 ug of RNA. TCRdb recomputed calls from the immunoSEQ multiplex PCR reads with MiXCR, one row per CDR3 protein. The profile shows roughly 180,000 distinct CDR3 sequences, about 94% of them singletons. Study-wide findings and caveats: The TCR sequencing and HLA analysis in the study involved a relatively small number of individuals, as the study acknowledged.

On this clonotype itself: Antigen specificity is unknown.

TEMRA cells were FACS-enriched, unlike CD8+ and CD4+ T cells, which were negatively isolated. Sequenced material: CD4+ T cells from PBMCs. The source of this sequence is a human donor with Susac syndrome. The J gene is TRBJ2-7, the V gene TRBV19, with TRBD2 identical over 10 bases. CDR3 region: CASSKPGLANEQYF. The CDR3 DNA is TGTGCCAGTAGTAAACCGGGACTAGCGAACGAGCAGTACTTC.